This TCR beta chain was captured in a study of post-analysis software for immune sequencing data. Study summary: Relapsing-remitting, secondary progressive and progressive-relapsing forms made up the multiple sclerosis disease courses.

Study observations and caveats: Patients showed TRBV5-6, TRBV5-1 and TRBV20-1 among 4 or 5 TRBV segments more frequent than in controls. By F measure, strong co-clustering occurred among samples prepared in the same batch.

Unique molecular identifiers featured in each of the TCR beta cDNA libraries. TCRdb passed the PCR reads through MiXCR, listing each CDR3 protein once. Of some 690,000 distinct CDR3 sequences detected, 25% to 30% appear once; the ten largest clones hold around 0.55%. Germline-derived CDR1 and CDR2 are MNHEY and SVGEGT. V shed 7 bases and J shed 9 bases, with 13 bases lying between them. This CDR3 is built from 12 residues. Comments on this clonotype: What it binds is unknown.

The receptor was derived from a girl aged 10 to 17 with multiple sclerosis. Sequenced: blood. The chain carries TRBV6-2 or TRBV6-3 and TRBJ1-5; D is unclear. This CDR3 is CASTNFAGPQHF. As DNA, the CDR3 is TGTGCCAGCACCAACTTCGCGGGGCCCCAGCATTTT.